This TCR beta chain was captured by sequencing in a study of technical replicates of blood from a few donors. V was clipped by 6 bases and J by 6 bases, with 11 bases between them. The CDR3 spans 12 residues. Germline values: CDR1 MNHEY, CDR2 SVGAGI. Profiled with immunoSEQ multiplex PCR; TCRdb holds only in-frame clones, not every one. Among approximately 100,000 clones listed, roughly 95% were seen once. This chain joins TRBV6-5 and TRBJ1-1; D gene unclear. The clonotype comes from a human donor in good health. Sequencing was carried out using T cells isolated from PBMCs. CDR3 in DNA: TGTGCCAGCAGCCCCCCCGGGGCTGAAGCTTTCTTT. Its protein product is CASSPPGAEAFF.